This T cell receptor (beta chain) was captured by sequencing in a study of control samples from healthy donors and cancer patients. TCRdb keeps only in-frame clones here, not all; method: immunoSEQ multiplex PCR. Counted here are some 250,000 clones, around 80% occurring once; the ten biggest clones make up 13%. The TCR sequence derives from a woman in her fifties or sixties with lung cancer. Sequencing used PBMCs.

The CDR3 coding sequence is TGTGCCAGCAGCTTGGTAGCGACAGGGGGTCACAATGAGCAGTTCTTC. Protein: CASSLVATGGHNEQFF. V is TRBV5-4 and J is TRBJ2-1; the match to TRBD1 covers 9 bases. After removal of 0 bases from V and 5 bases from J, the junction contained 6 bases not matched to a gene. This CDR3 is 16 amino acids long. Germline V gives CDR1 SGHNT, CDR2 YYREEE (reference sequence).